Listed here are 15 T cell receptor beta chains from one sample, sequenced in a study of siplizumab effects on memory and regulatory T cells. The repertoire was sequenced with immunoSEQ multiplex PCR; TCRdb's copy has only in-frame clones and lacks some. Here the sample spans some 96,000 clones, 80% to 95% being singletons. Sequencing used CD4+ T cells sorted from blood. These receptors came from a human donor in good health.

CDR3 amino acids: CASSGSDSSGAEQYF. As DNA, the CDR3 is TGTGCCAGCAGTGGGTCGGACAGCAGTGGGGCCGAGCAGTACTTC. The V call is TRBV6-5, the J call TRBJ2-7; TRBD1 is a possible D gene (6 bases). Germline V lookup: CDR1 MNHEY, CDR2 SVGAGI. CDR3 length: 15 residues. V lost 5 bases and J lost 6, with 20 bases in between.

The rearrangement joins TRBV7-8 to TRBJ1-2, with 8 bases lining up with TRBD1. J was trimmed by 8 bases and V by 5 bases; bases with no gene match: 7. This CDR3 has 13 residues. Germline lookup yields CDR1 SGHVS and CDR2 FQNEAQ. CDR3 DNA: TGTGCCAGCAGCACGACAGGGGATGCGGGCTACACCTTC. It codes for CASSTTGDAGYTF.

On this clone: The same CDR3 is also encoded by other DNA sequences in this sample. The genes are TRBV5-1 and TRBJ2-7; 11 bases map to TRBD2. Looked up from germline, CDR1 is SGHRS and CDR2 is YFSETQ. V lost 4 bases, J lost 7 bases, and 10 bases stayed unmatched. The CDR3 runs to 15 residues. The CDR3 region is CASSNLLAGGREQYF. The CDR3 DNA reads TGCGCCAGCAGCAACCTCCTAGCGGGGGGTCGGGAGCAGTACTTC.

V gene TRBV5-1 combines with J gene TRBJ2-5; no clear D. CDR3 size: 12 residues. V lost 0 bases, J lost 5 bases, and 5 bases lay in between. In germline, CDR1 is SGHRS, CDR2 YFSETQ. CDR3 region: CASSLDKETQYF. The CDR3, as DNA: TGCGCCAGCAGCTTGGACAAGGAGACCCAGTACTTC.

Details on this clone: Within the sample, other DNA sequences also encode this same CDR3. The chain links TRBV1 to TRBJ1-3. TRBV1 is marked as a pseudogene. The CDR3 sequence is 17 residues long. CDR3 in DNA: TGCACCAGCAGCCAACCCCAACGGGGGATTTCTGGGAACACCATATATTTT. Translation: CTSSQPQRGISGNTIYF.

The chain is built from TRBV7-9 and TRBJ1-1; no definite D call. CDR1 is SEHNR and CDR2 is FQNEAQ in the germline V gene (reference sequence). This CDR3 spans 15 amino acids. V dropped 1 base and J dropped 1 base, with 10 bases sitting between them. The CDR3 region has the DNA TGTGCCAGCAGCTTAGAATCGTTGGGGAACACTGAAGCTTTCTTT. This sequence encodes CASSLESLGNTEAFF. Full variable domain (rest looked up from reference TRBV7-9 and TRBJ1-1): DTGVSQNPRHKITKRGQNVTFRCDPISEHNRLYWYRQTLGQGPEFLTYFQNEAQLEKSRLLSDRFSAERPKGSFSTLEIQRTEQGDSAMYLCASSLESLGNTEAFFGQGTRLTVV.

The DNA for the CDR3 is TGCAGCGCCTCGGAGACGGAAAATTATAATTCACCCCTCCACTTT. This encodes CSASETENYNSPLHF. This chain connects TRBV29-1 to TRBJ1-6; D is ambiguous. CDR1 and CDR2 from the germline V gene are SQVTM and ANQGSEA. V was shortened by 7 bases and J by 4 bases, with 17 bases between the two germline ends. The CDR3 extends over 15 amino acids.

The chain couples TRBV7-2 to TRBJ2-1; maybe TRBD1 (6 bases). V lost 1 base and J 4 bases, leaving 17 bases between the germline ends. This CDR3 has 17 residues. Per germline, CDR1 SGHTA and CDR2 FQGNSA. The CDR3 spells CASSLVSGSRGYNEQFF. DNA for the CDR3: TGTGCCAGCAGCTTAGTTTCGGGGAGCAGGGGTTACAATGAGCAGTTCTTC.

This chain links TRBV19 with TRBJ2-5, with D unclear. Trimming shortened V by 4 bases and J by 7 bases, and 19 bases separated the two germline ends. Germline loops: CDR1 LNHDA, CDR2 SQIVND (reference sequence). The CDR3 totals 15 residues. The CDR3 region is CASSNRPDGVGTQYF. The CDR3 DNA sequence: TGTGCCAGTAGTAATCGTCCAGATGGAGTAGGGACCCAGTACTTC.

This chain connects TRBV29-1 to TRBJ1-2; D is perhaps TRBD1 (5 bases). Trimming took 0 bases from V and 7 from J, leaving 9 bases between them. CDR3 length: 12 residues. The germline V gene has CDR1 SQVTM and CDR2 ANQGSEA. The CDR3 bases are TGCAGCGTTGAAGATCGGAGGGGTGGCTACACCTTC. It is translated as CSVEDRRGGYTF.

This clone was counted a single time. J is TRBJ2-1 and V is TRBV28; TRBD2 aligns across 12 bases. V was clipped by 7 bases and J by 0 bases; unmatched bases: 4. This CDR3 is 16 amino acids long. Germline lookup yields CDR1 MDHEN and CDR2 SYDVKM. CDR3 nucleotides: TGTGCCAGCACGACTAGCGGGGGCAACTCCTACAATGAGCAGTTCTTC. It translates to CASTTSGGNSYNEQFF.

The chain couples TRBV6-1 to TRBJ2-1, with D possibly being TRBD1 (5 bases). This CDR3 contains 15 residues. V lost 1 base to trimming and J lost 4 bases, with 11 bases between them. Per the germline V gene, CDR1 is MNHNS and CDR2 is SASEGT. DNA for the CDR3: TGTGCCAGCAGTGAAGGGGTGGGGCGGTACAATGAGCAGTTCTTC. Translation: CASSEGVGRYNEQFF.

V is TRBV5-1 and J is TRBJ1-5, with D tentatively TRBD1 (5 bases). The germline CDR1 and CDR2 sequences are SGHRS and YFSETQ. This CDR3 has 15 residues. Trimming shortened V by 2 bases and J by 0 bases, and 9 bases separated the two germline ends. CDR3 loop: CASSLTGNSNQPQHF. In nucleotides, the CDR3 is TGCGCCAGCAGCTTAACAGGAAATAGCAATCAGCCCCAGCATTTT. Full variable domain (remainder filled in from reference TRBV5-1 and TRBJ1-5): KAGVTQTPRYLIKTRGQQVTLSCSPISGHRSVSWYQQTPGQGLQFLFEYFSETQRNKGNFPGRFSGRQFSNSRSEMNVSTLELGDSALYLCASSLTGNSNQPQHFGDGTRLSIL.

The chain is built from TRBV6-1 and TRBJ1-5; D unresolved. V gave up 5 bases and J gave up 2 bases, with 13 bases separating them. This CDR3 contains 15 residues. Germline values: CDR1 MNHNS, CDR2 SASEGT. The CDR3 DNA reads TGTGCCAGCAGTCAGCAACATAGGGGCAATCAGCCCCAGCATTTT. Protein sequence: CASSQQHRGNQPQHF.

For this clone: Additional DNA sequences in this sample encode the identical CDR3. The genes are TRBV19 and TRBJ1-2; D might be TRBD1 (6 bases). CDR3 length: 13 residues. The ends were cut back, 0 bases at V and 5 bases at J, with 7 bases in the middle. Germline CDR1 reads LNHDA; CDR2 reads SQIVND (reference sequence). CDR3 sequence reads: CASSIDRGYGYTF. The CDR3 DNA reads as TGTGCCAGTAGTATAGACAGGGGTTATGGCTACACCTTC.